This T cell receptor (beta chain) emerged from a study of control samples from healthy donors and cancer patients (dated by TCRdb to about 2020). This clone was recorded a few times. It has no known antigen specificity. No quality values exist for individual bases; no much larger clone is one base distant. The library was made by the immunoSEQ multiplex PCR assay. TCRdb took this table from immuneACCESS and kept in-frame rearrangements with V and J called. Such tables lack part of the clones; where checked against another copy, unresolved V genes explain under half of the gap, and the rest is unexplained. The sample contains over 10,000 clones, around four fifths of them found a single time. The ten largest account for 8.4% of the sample. Sequenced input: formalin-fixed, paraffin-embedded tissue. The clonotype originates from a male donor with melanoma.

The CDR3 protein sequence reads: CASSIGQGANQPQHF. The DNA sequence reads TGTGCCAGCAGCATCGGACAGGGGGCCAATCAGCCCCAGCATTTT. Here the chain combines TRBV7-2 and TRBJ1-5, with 11 bases matching TRBD1. The junction shows trimming of 5 bases on V and 3 bases on J, and the gene matches do not reach 3 bases of it. The CDR3 numbers 15 residues from cysteine through phenylalanine. Only the CDR3 portion is preserved as DNA: 45 bases, with reading frame beginning at the first base. The germline V gene gives CDR1 as SGHTA and CDR2 as FQGNSA.